This TCR beta chain was sequenced during a study of blood T cell repertoires in COVID-19. Study summary: Sample material is recorded as cDNA or gDNA derived from T cells, B-cell-depleted T cells, or PBMCs.

V was trimmed by 1 base and J by 1 base, leaving 7 bases between them. This CDR3 is built from 15 residues. Germline V gene lookup returns CDR1 SGHTA and CDR2 FQGTGA. Methods used by the authors: Estimation of nucleated cell counts was performed using reference gene primer amplification. Using immunoSEQ multiplex PCR, the repertoire was profiled, and TCRdb retains in-frame clones only, with some absent. V and J calls and clone size come straight from that table; D and trimming were deduced from the DNA. The table includes about 60,000 clones, more than 65% detected once. This clonotype was obtained from a human donor in a cohort sampled during active COVID-19. Material: peripheral blood. The rearrangement joins TRBV7-3 to TRBJ2-2; D remains ambiguous. CDR3 sequence: CASSLNPMNTGELFF. The CDR3, as DNA: TGTGCCAGCAGCTTAAATCCCATGAACACCGGGGAGCTGTTTTTT.